The 28 T cell receptor beta chains presented below share a single source sample, sequenced in a study of blood T cell repertoires in COVID-19. The data were produced by immunoSEQ multiplex PCR, yet TCRdb's version contains in-frame clones alone and is incomplete. The data contain roughly 250,000 clones, approximately 79% of them singletons. Material: peripheral blood. These receptors were taken from a woman aged 40 to 50 with active or convalescent COVID-19.

The chain couples TRBV30 to TRBJ2-2; no firm D call. The CDR3 loop spans 13 amino acids. V was pared by 0 bases and J by 1 base, with 3 bases between. CDR1 is GTSNPN and CDR2 is SVGIG in the germline V gene (reference sequence). As DNA, the CDR3 is TGTGCCTGGAGTGTACTGAACACCGGGGAGCTGTTTTTT. This codes for CAWSVLNTGELFF.

This rearrangement joins TRBV7-9 to TRBJ2-2; D unresolved. The germline V gene has CDR1 SEHNR and CDR2 FQNEAQ (reference sequence). The CDR3 is made up of 11 amino acids. V lost 7 bases and J 9 bases, leaving 9 bases between the germline ends. The DNA for the CDR3 is TGTGCCAGCACCCCGGTTCGGGAGCTGTTTTTT. The encoded protein is CASTPVRELFF.

J is TRBJ2-7 and V is TRBV5-8; D not resolved. Trimming removed 1 base from V and 6 bases from J, with 5 bases in between. This CDR3 has 11 residues. The V gene's germline CDR1 is SGHTS and CDR2 YDEGEE. The CDR3 bases are TGTGCCAGCAGCTTGTTCCGCGAGCAGTACGTC. Protein product: CASSLFREQYV.

This chain uses TRBV10-1 with TRBJ2-3; weak D call: TRBD1 (5 bases). Trimming removed 3 bases at V and 4 bases at J, with 8 bases between. Germline assignment: CDR1 WNHNN and CDR2 SYGVQD (reference sequence). The CDR3 length is 13 residues. CDR3 sequence (DNA): TGCGCCAGCAGTGACTCGACAGCAGATACGCAGTATTTT. Protein product: CASSDSTADTQYF.

J is TRBJ1-2 and V is TRBV5-1; tentatively, D is TRBD1 (6 bases). This CDR3 has 16 amino acids. Trimming stripped 3 bases from V and 0 bases from J, with 15 bases between. Germline V gene data show CDR1 as SGHRS and CDR2 as YFSETQ. CDR3 protein: CASSSRDRSPNYGYTF. Here the CDR3 DNA reads TGCGCCAGCAGCTCTCGAGACAGGAGCCCTAACTATGGCTACACCTTC.

The table lists this clone with a few counts. The chain joins TRBV2 to TRBJ2-3, with D unresolved. CDR3 length: 14 amino acids. V dropped 3 bases and J dropped 0 bases, with 7 bases sitting between them. CDR1 is SNHLY, CDR2 FYNNEI, per germline. CDR3 coding DNA: TGTGCCAGCAGTGACTTTTCTAGCACAGATACGCAGTATTTT. It translates to CASSDFSSTDTQYF.

The chain is built from TRBV19 and TRBJ1-1, with TRBD1 as a possible D gene (6 bases). The CDR3 has 15 residues. Trimming pared 5 bases from V and 3 bases from J, leaving 16 bases between. Germline CDR1 LNHDA, CDR2 SQIVND (reference sequence). The CDR3 loop is CASSPLQGRDTEAFF. The DNA of the CDR3 is TGTGCCAGTAGTCCCCTACAGGGTAGGGACACTGAAGCTTTCTTT.

The chain is built from TRBV6-1 and TRBJ1-5; D possibly corresponds to TRBD1 (6 bases). The CDR3 contains 15 residues. Per the germline V gene, CDR1 is MNHNS and CDR2 is SASEGT. V was trimmed by 3 bases and J by 6 bases, leaving 15 bases between them. Here the CDR3 reads CASSDNRVVSQPQHF. CDR3 nucleotides: TGTGCCAGCAGTGACAACAGGGTAGTAAGTCAGCCCCAGCATTTT.

Details on this clone: This same CDR3 is encoded by further DNA sequences in the sample. V gene TRBV5-1 combines with J gene TRBJ2-7; TRBD1 aligns across 9 bases. Germline V gives CDR1 SGHRS, CDR2 YFSETQ. V dropped 4 bases and J dropped 4; count of bases not matched to a gene: 6. The CDR3 is 14 residues long. CDR3 bases: TGCGCCAGCAGCCCGGGACAGGGTGGGTACGAGCAGTACTTC. Its translation: CASSPGQGGYEQYF.

V usage is TRBV25-1 and J usage is TRBJ1-1, with 9 bases matching TRBD1. CDR3 length equals 13 residues. Germline CDR1 reads MGHDK; CDR2 reads SYGVNS. V shed 6 bases and J 4 bases; nucleotides not matched to a gene: 3. This chain's CDR3 is CASRGQGGTEAFF. The CDR3 DNA sequence: TGTGCCAGCAGGGGACAGGGCGGCACTGAAGCTTTCTTT.

V and J are TRBV2 and TRBJ1-1, with 7 positions matching TRBD1. Germline lookup yields CDR1 SNHLY and CDR2 FYNNEI. The V gene end was trimmed by 4 bases and the J gene end by 5 bases; junction bases not matched to a gene: 7. The CDR3 has 14 residues. The CDR3 loop reads CASSVNRQGTEAFF. The CDR3 DNA sequence: TGTGCCAGCAGTGTCAACCGACAGGGAACTGAAGCTTTCTTT.

V is TRBV29-1 and J is TRBJ1-4; weak D call: TRBD1 (6 bases). Germline values: CDR1 SQVTM, CDR2 ANQGSEA. The V and J ends lost 7 bases and 8 bases respectively, with 17 bases between them. The CDR3 runs to 13 residues. The CDR3 DNA follows: TGCAGCGCGTCACAGGGTCGAGGAGAAAAACTGTTTTTT. It codes for CSASQGRGEKLFF.

This clone has a single count. The chain couples TRBV5-8 to TRBJ1-3; weak D call: TRBD1 (5 bases). V was clipped by 3 bases and J by 9 bases, with 16 bases between them. The CDR3 length is 14 residues. In germline, CDR1 is SGHTS, CDR2 YDEGEE. The CDR3 region has the DNA TGTGCCAGCAGCTATGACAGATTCACGGCCACCATATATTTT. The encoded protein is CASSYDRFTATIYF. Full variable domain (outside the CDR3, taken from reference TRBV5-8 and TRBJ1-3): EAGVTQSPTHLIKTRGQQATLRCSPISGHTSVYWYQQALGLGLQFLLWYDEGEERNRGNFPPRFSGRQFPNYSSELNVNALELEDSALYLCASSYDRFTATIYFGEGSWLTVV.

The chain carries TRBV11-2 and TRBJ2-1; TRBD1 might be the D (5 bases). This CDR3 has 13 residues. Trimming stripped 2 bases from V and 10 bases from J, with 12 bases between. The V gene's germline CDR1 is SGHAT and CDR2 FQNNGV. The CDR3 DNA sequence: TGTGCCAGCAGCTTAAGGGGCATAGAAGAGCAGTTCTTC. Its protein product is CASSLRGIEEQFF.

This rearrangement joins TRBV20-1 to TRBJ1-2, with 8 bases that match TRBD1. The germline V gene has CDR1 DFQATT and CDR2 SNEGSKA (reference sequence). The trim removed 5 bases at V and 8 bases at J, leaving 4 bases unmatched. This CDR3 has 11 residues. CDR3 region: CSARTGRGYTF. The CDR3, as DNA: TGCAGTGCTCGGACAGGGCGAGGCTACACCTTC.

V is TRBV18 and J is TRBJ1-6; TRBD1 is a possible D gene (6 bases). V lost 3 bases and J lost 11, with 20 bases in between. Per germline, CDR1 KGHSH and CDR2 LQKENI. This CDR3 has 16 amino acids. The CDR3 nucleotides read TGTGCCAGCTCACCCCTTGGGACACCCGGAATGGCACCCCTCCACTTT. It translates to CASSPLGTPGMAPLHF.

The chain combines TRBV4-2 with TRBJ2-3; 8 nucleotides agree with TRBD2. The CDR3 is 13 amino acids. The trim removed 8 bases at V and 7 bases at J, leaving 8 bases unmatched. Germline lookup yields CDR1 LGHNA and CDR2 YNFKEQ. For the CDR3, the DNA is TGTGCCAGCCTCGGACTAGCCGAAAATACGCAGTATTTT. It translates to CASLGLAENTQYF.

The V and J genes are TRBV28 and TRBJ2-7; 7 bases line up with TRBD2. From germline, CDR1 is MDHEN and CDR2 SYDVKM. CDR3 length: 14 residues. The J segment lost 5 bases and the V segment lost 6 bases, leaving 10 bases of the junction unmatched. This chain's CDR3 is CASRRPGGGNEQYF. The CDR3 nucleotides are TGTGCCAGCAGACGCCCGGGGGGTGGGAACGAGCAGTACTTC.

The V and J genes are TRBV12-5 and TRBJ1-6; tentatively, D is TRBD1 (5 bases). The CDR3 extends over 15 amino acids. The V and J ends lost 0 bases and 8 bases respectively, with 11 bases between them. In germline, CDR1 is LGHNT, CDR2 FRNRAP. Written as DNA, the CDR3 is TGTGCTAGTGGTTTGGTCCAGGGAGGTTATTCACCCCTCCACTTT. Protein: CASGLVQGGYSPLHF. Drawing the rest from reference TRBV12-5 and TRBJ1-6, the complete variable domain is DARVTQTPRHKVTEMGQEVTMRCQPILGHNTVFWYRQTMMQGLELLAYFRNRAPLDDSGMPKDRFSAEMPDATLATLKIQPSEPRDSAVYFCASGLVQGGYSPLHFGNGTRLTVT.

This sequence joins TRBV4-1 and TRBJ2-2; 7 bases fit TRBD2. The germline gives CDR1 MGHRA, CDR2 YSYEKL. Trimming at V came to 0 bases and at J to 0 bases, leaving 1 base not matched to a gene. This CDR3 contains 16 residues. This CDR3 is CASSQDGGTNTGELFF. DNA for the CDR3: TGCGCCAGCAGCCAAGACGGGGGGACGAACACCGGGGAGCTGTTTTTT.

This clone has only a few counts. This chain joins TRBV7-6 and TRBJ2-7; a weak D match, TRBD1 (6 bases). The CDR3 totals 17 residues. Trimming pared 1 base from V and 4 bases from J, leaving 20 bases between. Germline V CDR1 and CDR2: SGHVS, FNYEAQ. The CDR3 region is CASSLGPLTGGLYEQYF. Here the CDR3 DNA reads TGTGCCAGCAGCTTAGGACCGCTGACAGGAGGCTTATACGAGCAGTACTTC.

V gene TRBV7-9 combines with J gene TRBJ2-3; 10 bases map to TRBD2. The CDR3 runs 12 residues. Trimming cost V 6 bases and J 10 bases; bases outside gene matches: 4. Germline CDR1 is SEHNR and CDR2 is FQNEAQ (reference sequence). The CDR3 DNA follows: TGTGCCAGCAGTATCGGGACTAGCGCGCAGTATTTT. Residues: CASSIGTSAQYF.

This clone was detected only a few times. The chain employs TRBV15 and TRBJ1-6; 9 nucleotides agree with TRBD1. Germline assignment: CDR1 LNHNV and CDR2 YYDKDF (reference sequence). The V gene end was trimmed by 0 bases and the J gene end by 8 bases; junction bases not matched to a gene: 2. CDR3 length equals 15 residues. The CDR3 nucleotides are TGTGCCACCAGCAGAGAACAGGGGGCGGATTCACCCCTCCACTTT. Protein product: CATSREQGADSPLHF.

V is TRBV7-8 and J is TRBJ1-1; TRBD1 is a possible D gene (6 bases). Per the germline V gene, CDR1 is SGHVS and CDR2 is FQNEAQ. The CDR3 extends over 15 amino acids. V lost 5 bases to trimming and J lost 1 base, with 14 bases between them. CDR3 sequence: CASSPQGIGNTEAFF. The CDR3 region has the DNA TGTGCCAGCAGCCCACAGGGAATTGGGAACACTGAAGCTTTCTTT. Full variable domain (missing parts from reference TRBV7-8 and TRBJ1-1): GAGVSQSPRYKVAKRGQDVALRCDPISGHVSLFWYQQALGQGPEFLTYFQNEAQLDKSGLPSDRFFAERPEGSVSTLKIQRTQQEDSAVYLCASSPQGIGNTEAFFGQGTRLTVV.

The V call is TRBV15, the J call TRBJ1-5; 9 positions match TRBD1. This CDR3 is 17 amino acids long. V was pared by 0 bases and J by 0 bases, with 3 bases of the junction left unmatched. Per germline, CDR1 LNHNV and CDR2 YYDKDF (reference sequence). DNA for the CDR3: TGTGCCACCAGCAGAGAGGGACAGGGACATAGCAATCAGCCCCAGCATTTT. It codes for CATSREGQGHSNQPQHF. Combining the CDR3 with reference TRBV15 and TRBJ1-5 gives the whole variable domain DAMVIQNPRYQVTQFGKPVTLSCSQTLNHNVMYWYQQKSSQAPKLLFHYYDKDFNNEADTPDNFQSRRPNTSFCFLDIRSPGLGDTAMYLCATSREGQGHSNQPQHFGDGTRLSIL.

The CDR3 region has the DNA TGTGCCAGCAGTTTGGCAGGGGGTCAGCCCCAGCATTTT. This codes for CASSLAGGQPQHF. The chain combines TRBV12-3 or TRBV12-4 with TRBJ1-5, with 7 bases aligning to TRBD1. CDR3 length: 13 amino acids. Trimming at V came to 3 bases and at J to 6 bases, leaving 2 bases not matched to a gene.

The chain joins TRBV5-1 to TRBJ2-1, with D unresolved. The germline V gene has CDR1 SGHRS and CDR2 YFSETQ. The ends were cut back, 4 bases at V and 2 bases at J, with 13 bases in the middle. The CDR3 is 15 amino acids. The CDR3 DNA sequence: TGCGCCAGCAGCCAAAACGGGTCTCCCTACAATGAGCAGTTCTTC. Its protein product is CASSQNGSPYNEQFF.

This clone was counted a few times. The chain joins TRBV13 to TRBJ2-2, with a possible D match to TRBD1 (5 bases). Germline CDR1 and CDR2: PRHDT and FYEKMQ (reference sequence). This CDR3 has 15 residues. V gave up 5 bases and J gave up 1 base, with 11 bases separating them. The DNA for the CDR3 is TGTGCCAGCAGCCCCCGGACAAAGAACACCGGGGAGCTGTTTTTT. It specifies CASSPRTKNTGELFF.